This record covers a single T cell receptor beta chain. This clonotype showed up many times. The specificity of this receptor is unknown. Base quality data are lacking; no much larger clone is found one base away. This record belongs to a study of neurological immune-mediated disorders (dated by TCRdb to about 2019). Describing the broader study: The study compared peripheral blood TCR-beta repertoires of HTLV-I-associated myelopathy (HAM/TSP) patients, multiple sclerosis patients and healthy controls using UMI-based sequencing. Alongside PBMC samples, the set of approximately 100 TCR-beta libraries contained longitudinal samples, technical triplicates, and paired CD4+ and CD8+ T-cell subsets that had been sorted. To precisely calculate how much the frequency of each individual clone varied, libraries were sequenced in technical triplicate. Of the 60 to 70 subjects in the cohort, about 14 were HAM/TSP patients, some 34 were multiple sclerosis patients, and some 20 were healthy controls. Broader findings and caveats from the paper: Expanded clones from different subjects shared no identical CDR3 amino acid sequences, which suggests that TCR-beta repertoires were private in all groups. TCR clonal expansion was greatest in HAM/TSP patients and smallest in MS patients, who ranked below even healthy controls.

Inclusive of the bounding cysteine and phenylalanine, the CDR3 is 15 residues long. Kept here is only the CDR3 DNA, which spans 45 bases and is read in frame from base 1. The germline V gene yields MNHEY for CDR1 and SVGAGI for CDR2. V and J lose 1 base and 5 bases, and a span of 13 bases separates them. cDNA was synthesized by template-switch 5'RACE using a primer with a 10-nucleotide random unique molecular identifier that tagged each TCR transcript. Every sequencing run yielded over 200 million TCR-beta sequences covering 15-18 subjects. The RNeasy kit was used for extraction of total RNA. The KAPA Real-time Library Amplification kit was used to amplify TCR-beta VDJ regions with primers targeting the TCR constant region and the 5'RACE anchor. A first PCR added sample indexes and Illumina adaptors, after which a second PCR increased the library yield. After Ampure bead purification, the roughly 650 bp TCR product was size-selected on a 2% E-gel SizeSelection system. Library quality was checked on a Bioanalyzer, concentration was measured with Qubit, and libraries were quantified with the Kapa Library Quantification kit before pooling. An Illumina HiSeq 2500 was used to sequence the libraries paired-end at 2 x 150 bp. To increase sequence diversity, about 25-31% phiX was spiked into each library pool. As for the authors' bioinformatics: The quality-filtered reads were processed with the UMI-based MiGEC pipeline, whose error correction step removed more than 80% of the raw TCR sequences. IMGT germline references were used for alignment of VDJ genes, and clonotypes were defined by a unique CDR3 amino acid sequence together with V-J genes. Clonal expansion, Shannon diversity, and CDR3 relatedness (CalcPairwiseDistances, ClusterSamples) were evaluated with VDJtools, and phylogenetic trees were built with CLCbio workbench. Clones with at least 8 unique UMIs were defined as expanded, with this threshold being based on coefficient-of-variation modelling across technical triplicates. The public reads were run again by TCRdb, first through fastp at Q25 and then through MiXCR, and only productive beta chains were kept. Each record represents a unique CDR3 protein, reported with the most common genes and DNA among its rows. Clone size and V and J calls follow TCRdb, not the original study. Across this sample there are 20,000 to 25,000 distinct CDR3 sequences, with less than 15% seen only once. Together, the top ten hold roughly 5.4% of the sample.

The time point label, as the study defines it: technical triplicate 1. Sorted-subset TCR libraries were prepared from over 850,000 sorted CD4+ or CD8+ T cells. Peripheral blood was subjected to Ficoll-Hypaque density gradient centrifugation to isolate PBMCs, which were then cryopreserved in liquid nitrogen. The study also sequenced paired sorted CD4+ and CD8+ subsets from healthy controls, HAM/TSP patients and MS patients. Material for sequencing was CD4+ T cells from blood. The chain is encoded by TRBV6-5 joined to TRBJ2-3; D gene: possibly TRBD1, on 5 matching bases. The TCR comes from a female donor with HTLV-1-associated myelopathy (HAM/TSP). The encoded CDR3 is CASSYLAGSIDTQYF. The base sequence is TGTGCCAGCAGTTACTTAGCAGGGTCAATAGATACGCAGTATTTT.